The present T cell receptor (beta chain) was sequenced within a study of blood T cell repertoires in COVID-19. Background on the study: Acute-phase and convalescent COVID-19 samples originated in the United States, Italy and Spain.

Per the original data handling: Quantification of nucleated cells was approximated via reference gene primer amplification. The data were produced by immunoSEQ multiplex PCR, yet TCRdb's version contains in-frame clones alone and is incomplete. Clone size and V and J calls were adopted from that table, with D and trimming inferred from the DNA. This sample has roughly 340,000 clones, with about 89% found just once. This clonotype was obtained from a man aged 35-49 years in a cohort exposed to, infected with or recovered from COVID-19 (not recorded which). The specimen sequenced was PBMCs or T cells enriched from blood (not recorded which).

CDR3 nucleotide sequence: TGCAGCGTTGAAGGGGGGCCTAGCGGGACCTACGAGCAGTACTTC. Its protein is CSVEGGPSGTYEQYF. The V gene is TRBV29-1, the J gene TRBJ2-7, with 9 bases aligning to TRBD2. V trimming: 1 base; J trimming: 2 bases; junction bases outside the gene matches: 6. Germline-derived CDR1 and CDR2 are SQVTM and ANQGSEA. This CDR3 comprises 15 residues.